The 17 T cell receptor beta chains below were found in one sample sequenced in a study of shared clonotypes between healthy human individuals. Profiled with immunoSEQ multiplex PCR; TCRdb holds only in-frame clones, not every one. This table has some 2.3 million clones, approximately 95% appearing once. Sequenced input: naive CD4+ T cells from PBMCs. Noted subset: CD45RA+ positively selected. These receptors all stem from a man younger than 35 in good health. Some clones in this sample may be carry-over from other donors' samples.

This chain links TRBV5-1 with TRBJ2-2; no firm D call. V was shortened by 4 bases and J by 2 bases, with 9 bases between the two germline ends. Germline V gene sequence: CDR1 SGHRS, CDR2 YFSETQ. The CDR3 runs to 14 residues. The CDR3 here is CASSGEGNTGELFF. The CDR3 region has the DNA TGCGCCAGCAGCGGAGAAGGAAACACCGGGGAGCTGTTTTTT.

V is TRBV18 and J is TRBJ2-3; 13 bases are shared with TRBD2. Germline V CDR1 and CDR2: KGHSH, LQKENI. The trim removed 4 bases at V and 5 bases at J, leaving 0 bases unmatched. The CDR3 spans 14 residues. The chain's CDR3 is CASSRLAGGDTQYF. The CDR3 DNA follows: TGTGCCAGCTCACGACTAGCGGGAGGAGATACGCAGTATTTT.

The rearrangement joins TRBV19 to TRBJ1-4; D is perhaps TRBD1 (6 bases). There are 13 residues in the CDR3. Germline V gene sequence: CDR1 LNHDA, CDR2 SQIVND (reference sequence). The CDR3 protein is CVGPSGAREKLFF. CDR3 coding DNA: TGTGTCGGCCCTTCGGGGGCGCGTGAAAAACTGTTTTTT.

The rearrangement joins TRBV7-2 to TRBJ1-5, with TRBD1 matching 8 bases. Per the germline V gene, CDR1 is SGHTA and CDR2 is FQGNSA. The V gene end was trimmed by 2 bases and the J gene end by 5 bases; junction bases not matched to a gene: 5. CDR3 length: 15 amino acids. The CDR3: CASSLSGTGDQPQHF. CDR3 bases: TGTGCCAGCAGCTTATCTGGGACAGGCGATCAGCCCCAGCATTTT.

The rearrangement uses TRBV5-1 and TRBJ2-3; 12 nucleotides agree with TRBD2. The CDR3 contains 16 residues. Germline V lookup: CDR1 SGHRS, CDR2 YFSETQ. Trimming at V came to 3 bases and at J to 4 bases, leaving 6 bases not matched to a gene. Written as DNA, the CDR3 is TGCGCCAGCAGCTCCGGACTAGCGGGACCTCCAGATACGCAGTATTTT. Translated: CASSSGLAGPPDTQYF. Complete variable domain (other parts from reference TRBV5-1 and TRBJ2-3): KAGVTQTPRYLIKTRGQQVTLSCSPISGHRSVSWYQQTPGQGLQFLFEYFSETQRNKGNFPGRFSGRQFSNSRSEMNVSTLELGDSALYLCASSSGLAGPPDTQYFGPGTRLTVL.

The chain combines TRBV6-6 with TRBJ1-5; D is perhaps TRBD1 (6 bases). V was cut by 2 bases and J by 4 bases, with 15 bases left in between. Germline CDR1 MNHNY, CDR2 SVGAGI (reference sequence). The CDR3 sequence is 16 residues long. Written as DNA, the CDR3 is TGTGCCAGCAGTTACGGGGCAGGGGCCCTTAATCAGCCCCAGCATTTT. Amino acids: CASSYGAGALNQPQHF.

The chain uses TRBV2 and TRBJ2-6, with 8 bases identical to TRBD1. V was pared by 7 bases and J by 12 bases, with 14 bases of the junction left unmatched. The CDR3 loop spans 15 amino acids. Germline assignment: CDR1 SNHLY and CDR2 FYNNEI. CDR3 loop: CASMAGGASGSVLTF. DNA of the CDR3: TGTGCCAGCATGGCAGGGGGCGCATCGGGGAGCGTCCTGACTTTC.

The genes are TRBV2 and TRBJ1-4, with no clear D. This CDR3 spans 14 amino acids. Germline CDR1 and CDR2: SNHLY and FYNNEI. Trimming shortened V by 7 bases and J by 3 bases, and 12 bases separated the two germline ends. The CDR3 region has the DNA TGTGCCAGCAATGACCCACACCCTAATGAAAAACTGTTTTTT. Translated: CASNDPHPNEKLFF.

The DNA for the CDR3 is TGTGCCAGTAGTATCTGGACAGGGGGCGGGTCGGACGGGGAGCTGTTTTTT. This encodes CASSIWTGGGSDGELFF. The J gene is TRBJ2-2, the V gene TRBV19; 11 nucleotides match TRBD1. With V trimmed by 3 bases and J by 7 bases, 10 bases remained unmatched. Germline lookup yields CDR1 LNHDA and CDR2 SQIVND (reference sequence). CDR3 size: 17 residues.

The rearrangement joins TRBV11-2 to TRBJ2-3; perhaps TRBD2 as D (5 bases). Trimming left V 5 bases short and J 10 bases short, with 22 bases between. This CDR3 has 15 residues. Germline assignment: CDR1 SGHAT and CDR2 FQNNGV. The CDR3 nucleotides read TGTGCCAGCAGCCAGAGGGATGGCTCATCGAGGTCGCAGTATTTT. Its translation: CASSQRDGSSRSQYF.

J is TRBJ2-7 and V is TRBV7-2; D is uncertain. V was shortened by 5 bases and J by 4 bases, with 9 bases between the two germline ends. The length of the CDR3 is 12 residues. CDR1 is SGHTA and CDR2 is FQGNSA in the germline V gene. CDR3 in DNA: TGTGCCAGCAGCCCCGGGTCATACGAGCAGTACTTC. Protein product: CASSPGSYEQYF. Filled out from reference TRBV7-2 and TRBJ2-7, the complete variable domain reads GAGVSQSPSNKVTEKGKDVELRCDPISGHTALYWYRQSLGQGLEFLIYFQGNSAPDKSGLPSDRFSAERTGGSVSTLTIQRTQQEDSAVYLCASSPGSYEQYFGPGTRLTVT.

The CDR3 region is CASSVGVSNEKLFF. In DNA, the CDR3 is TGTGCCAGCAGCGTAGGGGTGTCTAATGAAAAACTGTTTTTT. The rearrangement joins TRBV9 to TRBJ1-4; no definite D call. Germline loops: CDR1 SGDLS, CDR2 YYNGEE. Trimming left V 0 bases short and J 3 bases short, with 6 bases between. This CDR3 contains 14 residues.

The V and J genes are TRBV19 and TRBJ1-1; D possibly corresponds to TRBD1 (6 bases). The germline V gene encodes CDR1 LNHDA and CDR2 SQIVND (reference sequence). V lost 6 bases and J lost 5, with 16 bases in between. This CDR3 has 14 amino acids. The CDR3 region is CASSLKGERTEAFF. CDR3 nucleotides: TGTGCCAGTAGCCTTAAGGGGGAGAGGACTGAAGCTTTCTTT. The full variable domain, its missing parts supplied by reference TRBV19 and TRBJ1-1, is DGGITQSPKYLFRKEGQNVTLSCEQNLNHDAMYWYRQDPGQGLRLIYYSQIVNDFQKGDIAEGYSVSREKKESFPLTVTSAQKNPTAFYLCASSLKGERTEAFFGQGTRLTVV.

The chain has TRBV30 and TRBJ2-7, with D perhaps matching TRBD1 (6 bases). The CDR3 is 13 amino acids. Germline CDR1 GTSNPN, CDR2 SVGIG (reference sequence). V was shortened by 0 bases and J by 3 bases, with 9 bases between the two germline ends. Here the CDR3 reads CAWSVQGFYEQYF. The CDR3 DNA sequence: TGTGCCTGGAGTGTACAGGGTTTCTACGAGCAGTACTTC.

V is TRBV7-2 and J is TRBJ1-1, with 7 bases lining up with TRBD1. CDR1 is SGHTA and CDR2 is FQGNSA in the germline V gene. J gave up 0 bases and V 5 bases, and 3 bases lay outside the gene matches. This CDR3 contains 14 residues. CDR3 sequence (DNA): TGTGCCAGCAGCCGGGACAGCTTGAACACTGAAGCTTTCTTT. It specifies CASSRDSLNTEAFF.

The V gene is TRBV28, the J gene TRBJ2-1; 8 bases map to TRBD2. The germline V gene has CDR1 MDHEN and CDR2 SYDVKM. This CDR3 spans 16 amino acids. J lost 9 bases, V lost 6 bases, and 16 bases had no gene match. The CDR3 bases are TGTGCCAGCAGCCTAGATGGTATAGCGGGATATACTGAGCAGTTCTTC. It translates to CASSLDGIAGYTEQFF.

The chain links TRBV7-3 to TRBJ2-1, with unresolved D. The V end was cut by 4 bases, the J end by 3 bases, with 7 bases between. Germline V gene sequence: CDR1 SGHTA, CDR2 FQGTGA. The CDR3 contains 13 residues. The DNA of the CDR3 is TGTGCCAGCAGCTCCAATGTCTACAATGAGCAGTTCTTC. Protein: CASSSNVYNEQFF. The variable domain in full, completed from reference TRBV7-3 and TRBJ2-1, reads GAGVSQTPSNKVTEKGKYVELRCDPISGHTALYWYRQSLGQGPEFLIYFQGTGAADDSGLPNDRFFAVRPEGSVSTLKIQRTERGDSAVYLCASSSNVYNEQFFGPGTRLTVL.